This T cell receptor (beta chain) was sequenced during a study of cytomegalovirus exposure and HLA in healthy donors. Findings and limits, study-wide: A subsequent analysis found that TCR clusters from the first cohort also tended to co-occur in the 120 or so validation repertoires, with about 94% of cluster scores above 0. The study flagged roughly 160 TCR beta chains as cytomegalovirus-associated. Cytomegalovirus status was reportedly diagnosed by the classifier with high specificity and sensitivity.

V gave up 0 bases and J gave up 5 bases, with 14 bases separating them. The CDR3 runs to 15 residues. Germline CDR1 is SGHDT and CDR2 is YYEEEE. Notes on this clone: What it binds is not known.

Only in-frame clones appear in the TCRdb table, and some are missing; sequencing was by immunoSEQ multiplex PCR. The sample yields 250,000 to 300,000 clones, around 90% seen once. Material: PBMCs. The gene calls are TRBV5-6 and TRBJ2-5; no clear D. The receptor's source is a woman aged 18-29 years in good health and CMV-seronegative. CDR3 nucleotide sequence: TGTGCCAGCAGCTTGGCGTTTGATGGAGAGGAGACCCAGTACTTC. It is translated as CASSLAFDGEETQYF.